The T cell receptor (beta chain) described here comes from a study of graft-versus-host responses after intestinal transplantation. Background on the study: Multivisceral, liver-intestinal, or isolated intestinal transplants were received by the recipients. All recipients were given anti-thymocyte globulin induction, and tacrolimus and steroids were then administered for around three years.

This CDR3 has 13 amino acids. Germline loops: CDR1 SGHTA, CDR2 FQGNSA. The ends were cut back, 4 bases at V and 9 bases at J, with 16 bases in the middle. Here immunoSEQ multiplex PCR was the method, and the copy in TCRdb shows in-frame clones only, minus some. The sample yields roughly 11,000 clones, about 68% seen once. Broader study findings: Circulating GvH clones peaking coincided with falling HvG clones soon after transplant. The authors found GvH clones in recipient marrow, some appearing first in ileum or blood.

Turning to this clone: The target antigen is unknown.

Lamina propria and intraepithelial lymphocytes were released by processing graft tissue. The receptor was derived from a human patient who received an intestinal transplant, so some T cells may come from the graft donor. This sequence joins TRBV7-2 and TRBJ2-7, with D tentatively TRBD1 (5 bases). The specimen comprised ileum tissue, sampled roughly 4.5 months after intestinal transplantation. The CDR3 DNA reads TGTGCCAGCAGCTGGTTAACAGGAGAGGTGCAGTACTTC. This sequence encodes CASSWLTGEVQYF.